These T cell receptor beta chains were read from a single sample in a study of OX40 agonist ivuxolimab in advanced cancers. The data were produced by immunoSEQ multiplex PCR, yet TCRdb's version contains in-frame clones alone and is incomplete. The data hold around 31,000 clones, with roughly nine tenths observed a single time. This sample comprised CD4+ or CD8+ T cells sorted from blood, obtained in a trial of the OX40 agonist ivuxolimab. All receptors come from an adult with an advanced solid tumor such as melanoma, head and neck, liver or kidney cancer. CDR3s include the opening cysteine and the closing phenylalanine or tryptophan. D genes are given only for firm matches. Clone size is not always given. Where it is, it says once, few, many or a class for expanded clones.

NA,TRBJ1-5,NA,TRBV19,CASTPGVRRQPQHF,TGTGCCAGTACCCCAGGGGTCAGAAGACAGCCCCAGCATTTT
NA,TRBJ2-7,NA,TRBV9,CASSVVGALDEQYF,TGTGCCAGCAGCGTAGTAGGGGCCCTGGACGAGCAGTACTTC
NA,TRBJ1-5,NA,TRBV7-6,CASSLVQGTNQPQHF,TGTGCCAGCAGCTTAGTTCAGGGTACCAATCAGCCCCAGCATTTT
NA,TRBJ2-1,TRBD1,TRBV4-1,CASSQTPGQGSYNEQFF,TGCGCCAGCAGCCAAACACCGGGACAGGGGTCCTACAATGAGCAGTTCTTC
NA,TRBJ2-7,TRBD1,TRBV9,CASSVGTGSEQYF,TGTGCCAGCAGCGTCGGGACAGGGAGCGAGCAGTACTTC
NA,TRBJ2-5,TRBD1,TRBV7-3,CASSQTGVGETQYF,TGTGCCAGCAGCCAAACAGGGGTGGGAGAGACCCAGTACTTC
NA,TRBJ2-1,NA,TRBV30,CAWDRELYNEQFF,TGTGCCTGGGACCGGGAACTGTACAATGAGCAGTTCTTC
once,TRBJ2-7,NA,TRBV4-1,CASSQVGYEQYF,TGCGCCAGCAGCCAAGTGGGGTACGAGCAGTACTTC
NA,TRBJ2-5,NA,TRBV28,CASTLSRGIQETQYF,TGTGCCAGCACCCTCTCGCGGGGCATCCAAGAGACCCAGTACTTC
NA,TRBJ2-7,TRBD2,TRBV28,CASSSPTSGYSYEQYF,TGTGCCAGCAGTTCCCCGACTAGCGGTTACTCCTACGAGCAGTACTTC
NA,TRBJ1-1,NA,TRBV7-9,CASSLTGNTEAFF,TGTGCCAGCAGCCTGACAGGGAACACTGAAGCTTTCTTT
few,TRBJ2-7,NA,TRBV11-2,CASSLAGRYEQYF,TGTGCCAGCAGCTTGGCGGGCCGATACGAGCAGTACTTC
NA,TRBJ1-5,NA,TRBV11-2,CASSLEAISNQPQHF,TGTGCCAGCAGCCTAGAGGCGATTAGCAATCAGCCCCAGCATTTT
NA,TRBJ2-7,NA,TRBV7-9,CASSLVASPYEQYF,TGTGCCAGCAGCTTAGTCGCCAGTCCCTACGAGCAGTACTTC
NA,TRBJ2-2,NA,TRBV6-4,CASGRGEDTGELFF,TGTGCCAGCGGACGCGGAGAGGACACCGGGGAGCTGTTTTTT
NA,TRBJ1-1,TRBD1,TRBV5-4,CASSLISGGGTEAFF,TGTGCCAGCAGCTTGATTTCAGGGGGCGGCACTGAAGCTTTCTTT
NA,TRBJ2-7,TRBD2,TRBV4-2,CASSQAGLAGGRSYEQYF,TGTGCCAGCAGCCAAGCAGGATTAGCGGGAGGGCGTTCCTACGAGCAGTACTTC
NA,TRBJ1-2,NA,TRBV28,CASSLRGPFGYTF,TGTGCCAGCAGTCTCAGGGGCCCCTTCGGCTACACCTTC
NA,TRBJ2-7,TRBD1,TRBV7-9,CASRGQVYPYEQYF,TGTGCCAGCAGGGGACAGGTCTATCCCTACGAGCAGTACTTC
NA,TRBJ2-2,NA,TRBV29-1,CSVDGGSPGGELFF,TGCAGCGTTGATGGGGGGAGCCCGGGAGGGGAGCTGTTTTTT
NA,TRBJ2-7,NA,TRBV6-5,CASSPGTGFHEQYF,TGTGCCAGCAGTCCCGGGACGGGGTTTCACGAGCAGTACTTC
NA,TRBJ1-1,NA,TRBV5-1,CASSLDDPAVFEAFF,TGCGCCAGCAGCTTGGATGACCCCGCGGTATTTGAAGCTTTCTTT
few,TRBJ1-2,TRBD1,TRBV18,CASSRLGTDHYGYTF,TGTGCCAGCTCACGACTTGGGACAGATCACTATGGCTACACCTTC
NA,TRBJ1-4,NA,TRBV7-9,CASSLGGEGKLFF,TGTGCCAGCAGCTTAGGAGGGGAGGGGAAACTGTTTTTT
NA,TRBJ1-5,NA,TRBV19,CASSTLAGYSNQPQHF,TGTGCCAGTAGTACCTTAGCGGGGTATAGCAATCAGCCCCAGCATTTT
NA,TRBJ2-7,NA,TRBV7-9,CASSPRDGYEQYF,TGTGCCAGCAGCCCCCGGGACGGCTACGAGCAGTACTTC
once,TRBJ2-4,NA,TRBV9,CASSPPVARCLNIQYF,TGTGCCAGCAGCCCCCCAGTGGCGCGGTGTTTAAACATTCAGTACTTC
NA,TRBJ2-2,TRBD2,TRBV18,CASSSTSGNTGELFF,TGTGCCAGCTCATCGACTAGCGGGAACACCGGGGAGCTGTTTTTT
NA,TRBJ1-6,NA,TRBV15,CATSTGPSPLHF,TGTGCCACCAGCACCGGACCCTCACCCCTCCACTTT
NA,TRBJ2-7,NA,TRBV5-1,CASSDGTARSYEQYF,TGCGCCAGCAGCGATGGGACCGCGCGCTCCTACGAGCAGTACTTC
once,TRBJ2-1,NA,TRBV27,CASSLSAGSFYNEQFF,TGTGCCAGCAGTTTATCGGCCGGGAGTTTCTACAATGAGCAGTTCTTC
few,TRBJ1-5,NA,TRBV9,CASSEGDRNQPQHF,TGTGCCAGCAGCGAGGGGGATCGCAATCAGCCCCAGCATTTT
NA,TRBJ2-4,NA,TRBV30,CAWRQPPRNEPLAKNIQYF,TGTGCCTGGAGGCAACCACCCCGGAACGAACCTCTAGCCAAAAACATTCAGTACTTC
NA,TRBJ2-1,NA,TRBV11-2,CASSLFTPGEQFF,TGTGCCAGCAGCTTATTCACCCCGGGTGAGCAGTTCTTC
NA,TRBJ1-6,NA,TRBV21-1,CASSNILGDNYMGNSPLHF,TGTGCCAGCAGCAATATCCTGGGGGACAATTATATGGGTAATTCACCCCTCCACTTT
NA,TRBJ2-5,TRBD2,TRBV4-1,CASSSSGLQETQYF,TGCGCCAGCAGTTCTAGCGGACTCCAAGAGACCCAGTACTTC
NA,TRBJ2-2,NA,TRBV5-6,CASSPPAGELFF,TGTGCCAGCAGCCCGCCAGCCGGGGAGCTGTTTTTT
NA,TRBJ2-7,NA,TRBV30,CAWSLSGGPYEQYF,TGTGCCTGGAGTTTATCAGGGGGGCCCTACGAGCAGTACTTC
NA,TRBJ1-1,TRBD1,TRBV11-2,CASSLFPGQLMNTEAFF,TGTGCCAGCAGCTTATTCCCGGGACAGCTCATGAACACTGAAGCTTTCTTT
NA,TRBJ2-2,NA,TRBV6-1,CASRPLGTRELFF,TGTGCCAGCAGACCGCTGGGCACCCGGGAGCTGTTTTTT
NA,TRBJ2-1,TRBD1,TRBV19,CASSIGTAYNEQFF,TGTGCCAGTAGTATCGGGACAGCCTACAATGAGCAGTTCTTC
NA,TRBJ1-3,TRBD1,TRBV19,CASMGPGQDPGNTIYF,TGTGCCAGTATGGGCCCCGGACAGGATCCTGGAAACACCATATATTTT
NA,TRBJ2-1,NA,TRBV27,CASSLYPVSYNEQFF,TGTGCCAGCAGTTTATACCCAGTTTCCTACAATGAGCAGTTCTTC
NA,TRBJ2-7,TRBD2,TRBV6-5,CASSYEASGSYEQYF,TGTGCCAGCAGTTACGAGGCTAGCGGGAGTTACGAGCAGTACTTC
NA,TRBJ2-6,TRBD1,TRBV2,CASTPQGATGANVLTF,TGTGCCAGCACCCCACAGGGGGCCACTGGGGCCAACGTCCTGACTTTC
many,TRBJ2-6,NA,TRBV4-2,CASSPTGGANVLTF,TGTGCCAGCAGCCCCACGGGTGGGGCCAACGTCCTGACTTTC
NA,TRBJ2-2,TRBD1,TRBV10-3,CASQDRVGTGELFF,TGTGCCAGCCAGGACAGGGTCGGGACCGGGGAGCTGTTTTTT
NA,TRBJ2-3,NA,TRBV15,CATSRGQDTDTQYF,TGTGCCACCAGCAGAGGACAAGATACAGATACGCAGTATTTT
few,TRBJ1-1,NA,TRBV4-3,CASSHWGAAGTEAFF,TGCGCCAGCAGCCACTGGGGGGCTGCGGGCACTGAAGCTTTCTTT
NA,TRBJ2-7,NA,TRBV7-2,CASSLTAYTGPLSYEQYF,TGTGCCAGCAGCTTAACGGCTTACACAGGCCCACTCTCCTACGAGCAGTACTTC
NA,TRBJ2-1,NA,TRBV28,CASSLLVEVEGEQFF,TGTGCCAGCAGTTTATTGGTGGAGGTCGAGGGTGAGCAGTTCTTC
NA,TRBJ2-7,NA,TRBV7-2,CASSSYRSYEQYF,TGTGCCAGCAGCTCATACAGGAGTTACGAGCAGTACTTC
NA,TRBJ2-5,TRBD1,TRBV4-1,CASSPIDRGIQETQYF,TGCGCCAGCAGCCCTATTGACAGGGGGATACAAGAGACCCAGTACTTC